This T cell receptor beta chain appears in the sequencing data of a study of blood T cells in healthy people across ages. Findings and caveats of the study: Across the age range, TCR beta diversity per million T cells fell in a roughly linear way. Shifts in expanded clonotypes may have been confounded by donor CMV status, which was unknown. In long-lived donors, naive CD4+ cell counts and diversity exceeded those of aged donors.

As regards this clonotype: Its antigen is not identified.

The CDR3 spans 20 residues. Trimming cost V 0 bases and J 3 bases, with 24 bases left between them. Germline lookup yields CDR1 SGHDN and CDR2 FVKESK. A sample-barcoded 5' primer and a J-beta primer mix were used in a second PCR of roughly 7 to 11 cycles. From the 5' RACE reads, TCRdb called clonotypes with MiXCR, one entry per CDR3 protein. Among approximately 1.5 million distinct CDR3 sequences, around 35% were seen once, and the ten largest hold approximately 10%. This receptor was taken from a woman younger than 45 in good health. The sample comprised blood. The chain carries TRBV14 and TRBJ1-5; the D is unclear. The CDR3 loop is CASSQEERYRVASNNQPQHF. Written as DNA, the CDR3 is TGTGCCAGCAGCCAAGAGGAGCGCTACCGGGTGGCGTCTAACAATCAGCCCCAGCATTTT.